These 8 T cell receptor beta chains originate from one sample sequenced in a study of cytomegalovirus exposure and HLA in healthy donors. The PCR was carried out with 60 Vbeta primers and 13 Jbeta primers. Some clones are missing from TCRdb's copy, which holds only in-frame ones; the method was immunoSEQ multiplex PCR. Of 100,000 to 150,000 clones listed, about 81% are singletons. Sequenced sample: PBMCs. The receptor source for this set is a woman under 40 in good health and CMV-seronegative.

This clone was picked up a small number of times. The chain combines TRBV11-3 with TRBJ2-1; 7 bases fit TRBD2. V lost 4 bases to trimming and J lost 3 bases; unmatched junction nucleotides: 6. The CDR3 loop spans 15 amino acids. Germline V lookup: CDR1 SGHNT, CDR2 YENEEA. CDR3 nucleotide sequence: TGTGCCAGCAGCTATGGGGCTAGCGGCTACAATGAGCAGTTCTTC. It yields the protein CASSYGASGYNEQFF. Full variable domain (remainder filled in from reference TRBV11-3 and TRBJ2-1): EAGVVQSPRYKIIEKKQPVAFWCNPISGHNTLYWYLQNLGQGPELLIRYENEEAVDDSQLPKDRFSAERLKGVDSTLKIQPAELGDSAVYLCASSYGASGYNEQFFGPGTRLTVL.

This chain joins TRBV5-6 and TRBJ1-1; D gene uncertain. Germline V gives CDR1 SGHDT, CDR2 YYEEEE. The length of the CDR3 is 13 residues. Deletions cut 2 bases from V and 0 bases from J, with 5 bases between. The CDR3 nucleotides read TGTGCCAGCAGCTTTTTCGTGAACACTGAAGCTTTCTTT. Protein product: CASSFFVNTEAFF.

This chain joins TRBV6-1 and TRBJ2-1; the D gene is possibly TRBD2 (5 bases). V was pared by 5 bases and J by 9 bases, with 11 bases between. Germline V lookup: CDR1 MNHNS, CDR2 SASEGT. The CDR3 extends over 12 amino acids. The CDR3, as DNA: TGTGCCAGCAGTCAGGACTGGGGTGAGCAGTTCTTC. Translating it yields CASSQDWGEQFF.

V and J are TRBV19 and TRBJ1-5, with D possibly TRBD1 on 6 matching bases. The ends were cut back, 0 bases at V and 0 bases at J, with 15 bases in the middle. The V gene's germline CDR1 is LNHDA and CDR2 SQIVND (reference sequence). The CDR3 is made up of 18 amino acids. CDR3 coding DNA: TGTGCCAGTAGTATAGATTCGGCTCTAGGGGGTAGCAATCAGCCCCAGCATTTT. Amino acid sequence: CASSIDSALGGSNQPQHF.

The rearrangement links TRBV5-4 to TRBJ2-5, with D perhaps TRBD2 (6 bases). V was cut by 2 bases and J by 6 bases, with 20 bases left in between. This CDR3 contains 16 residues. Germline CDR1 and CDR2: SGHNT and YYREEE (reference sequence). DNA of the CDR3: TGTGCCAGCAGCTTAGGTGGGCTAGTCGCGGGGCAGACCCAGTACTTC. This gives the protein CASSLGGLVAGQTQYF.

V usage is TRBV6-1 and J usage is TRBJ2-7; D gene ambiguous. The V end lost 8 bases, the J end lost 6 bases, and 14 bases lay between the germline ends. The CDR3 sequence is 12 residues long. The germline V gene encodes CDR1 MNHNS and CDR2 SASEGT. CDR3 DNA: TGTGCCAGCCGCCGAGCGTACGGCGAGCAGTACTTC. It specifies CASRRAYGEQYF.

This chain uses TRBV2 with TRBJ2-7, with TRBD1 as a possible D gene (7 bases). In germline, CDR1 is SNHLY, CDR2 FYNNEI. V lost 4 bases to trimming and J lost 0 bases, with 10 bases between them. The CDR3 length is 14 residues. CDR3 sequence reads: CASSGQGLSYEQYF. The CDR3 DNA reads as TGTGCCAGCAGTGGACAGGGACTCTCCTACGAGCAGTACTTC.

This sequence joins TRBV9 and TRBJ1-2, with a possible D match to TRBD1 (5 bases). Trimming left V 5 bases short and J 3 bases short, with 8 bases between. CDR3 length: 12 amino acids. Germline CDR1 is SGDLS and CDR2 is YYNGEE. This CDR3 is CASRGGDYGYTF. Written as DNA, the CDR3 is TGTGCCAGCAGGGGAGGGGACTATGGCTACACCTTC.